Listed here are 23 T cell receptor beta chains from one sample, sequenced in a study of T cells in women clearing cervical HPV infection (dated by TCRdb to 2016 to 2019). Libraries were built with the immunoSEQ multiplex PCR assay. Drawn from immuneACCESS, this table holds only the in-frame rearrangements with V and J called that TCRdb kept. Clones are partly lost; checked studies trace under half to an unresolved V gene and leave the rest unexplained. The sample table includes tens of thousands of clones. The ten biggest clones cover roughly 2.7% of the sample. Sequenced sample: blood buffy coat. These TCRs come from a woman between 18 and 69 years old with a cervical HPV16 infection that either progressed to CIN3+ or cleared (not recorded which).

On this clone itself: The CDR3 goes on 3 residues after the read ends, and that part is filled in from the germline J gene. The chain couples TRBV11-2 to TRBJ2-3, with D possibly being TRBD1 (5 bases). The CDR3 consists of 15 residues. CDR1 and CDR2 (germline): SGHAT, FQNNGV. V lost 5 bases and J lost 5, with 17 bases in between. CDR3 DNA, as far as it was read: TGTGCCAGCAGCACCCGTGAGGCCCAGGGAGATACG. This sequence encodes CASSTREAQGDT. The full CDR3 protein is CASSTREAQGDTQYF.

Points on this clone: The missing CDR3 end, 3 residues past where the read stops, is filled in from the germline J gene. The J gene is TRBJ2-3, the V gene TRBV30; 9 bases match TRBD1. The CDR3 extends over 12 amino acids. Per germline, CDR1 GTSNPN and CDR2 SVGIG (reference sequence). V was pared by 5 bases and J by 3 bases, with 0 bases of the junction left unmatched. CDR3 in amino acids: CAWGQGTDTQYF. CDR3 DNA, as far as it was read: TGTGCCTGGGGACAGGGGACAGATACG.

Worth noting for this clone: The read halts 3 residues ahead of the CDR3 end, with the missing end drawn from the germline J gene. The chain employs TRBV7-9 and TRBJ1-2, with D perhaps TRBD1 (5 bases). The CDR3 has 12 amino acids. In germline, CDR1 is SEHNR, CDR2 FQNEAQ (reference sequence). CDR3 sequence: CASSRSQGDYTF. The CDR3 bases that were read are TGTGCCAGCAGCCGGAGTCAGGGAGAC.

About this clone: The read gets to within 3 residues of the CDR3 end, and the germline J gene fills in the rest. The genes are TRBV7-2 and TRBJ2-3; 8 nucleotides align to TRBD2. The germline V gene has CDR1 SGHTA and CDR2 FQGNSA. J was trimmed by 3 bases and V by 6 bases; bases with no gene match: 8. This CDR3 comprises 15 residues. CDR3 protein: CASRGSGSGTDTQYF. CDR3 DNA (partial): TGTGCCAGCAGGGGGAGCGGGAGCGGTACAGATACG.

A remark on this clone: Its ends do not fully match the called genes, so a read error is possible. The read gets to within 3 residues of the CDR3 end, and the germline J gene fills in the rest. The V call is TRBV4-2, the J call TRBJ2-1, with no clear D. Per the germline V gene, CDR1 is LGHNA and CDR2 is YNFKEQ. This CDR3 region has 14 residues. The CDR3 here is CASSQDPTSNEQFF. The sequenced part of the CDR3 DNA is TGCGCCAGCAGCCAAGATCCCACTTCCAATGAG.

Points on this clone: The CDR3 goes on 3 residues after the read ends, and that part is filled in from the germline J gene. The chain uses TRBV10-3 and TRBJ1-4; no clear D. The V gene's germline CDR1 is ENHRY and CDR2 SYGVKD. Trimming took 5 bases from V and 0 from J, leaving 13 bases between them. This CDR3 region has 16 residues. The chain's CDR3 is CAISPREAATNEKLFF. CDR3 bases read: TGTGCCATCAGTCCAAGAGAGGCTGCAACTAATGAAAAA.

Notes on this clone: Read sequence stops 3 residues before the CDR3 end, and the germline J gene provides the missing end. The gene calls are TRBV5-6 and TRBJ2-1, with D hard to call. V was cut by 6 bases and J by 8 bases, with 15 bases left in between. The CDR3 totals 13 residues. The V gene's germline CDR1 is SGHDT and CDR2 YYEEEE. The CDR3 spells CASTRGSSDEQFF. Partial CDR3 DNA: TGTGCCAGCACCCGTGGCTCAAGCGATGAG.

The covered CDR3 bases are TGCAGTGCTAGACAGGGGTTCCAAGAGACC. It specifies CSARQGFQET. In full, the CDR3 reads CSARQGFQETQYF. V and J are TRBV20-1 and TRBJ2-5; possible D gene TRBD1, 6 bases. The read ends 3 residues early relative to the CDR3; the germline J gene fills the gap. Deletions cut 2 bases from V and 1 base from J, with 8 bases between. The germline V gene encodes CDR1 DFQATT and CDR2 SNEGSKA (reference sequence). This CDR3 is 13 amino acids long.

Of note for this clone: With the read ending 3 residues before the CDR3 end, the germline J gene is used to fill in that end. The V and J genes are TRBV7-6 and TRBJ2-3, with TRBD2 identical over 10 bases. This CDR3 is 16 amino acids long. The germline CDR1 and CDR2 sequences are SGHVS and FNYEAQ. Incomplete CDR3 DNA: TGTGCCAGCAGCTTAGAGGCTAGCGGGGGTCAAGAGACG. This encodes CASSLEASGGQET. The CDR3 reads in full as CASSLEASGGQETQYF.

Notes on this clone: The CDR3 extends 3 residues past the end of the read, so its final part is completed from the germline J gene. The chain employs TRBV20-1 and TRBJ2-3; 11 bases map to TRBD2. The germline V gene encodes CDR1 DFQATT and CDR2 SNEGSKA (reference sequence). The CDR3 spans 15 residues. CDR3 in amino acids: CSARELLAGVRTQYF. The CDR3 DNA, read in part, is TGCAGTGCTAGAGAGCTACTAGCGGGAGTTCGGACG.

Turning to this clone: Read sequence stops 3 residues before the CDR3 end, and the germline J gene provides the missing end. This rearrangement joins TRBV20-1 to TRBJ1-1; TRBD1 matches at 8 bases. The CDR3 is 15 amino acids. CDR1 and CDR2 from the germline V gene are DFQATT and SNEGSKA (reference sequence). Unmatched junction bases numbered 4, after V lost 0 bases and J lost 1 base. The CDR3 here is CSARDQGTGNTEAFF. The DNA read from the CDR3 is TGCAGTGCTAGAGATCAGGGGACAGGGAACACTGAA.

About this clone itself: The sequenced fragment ends 3 residues before the CDR3 boundary, so the rest is inferred from the germline J gene. J is TRBJ2-3 and V is TRBV10-3, with 7 nucleotides matching TRBD1. V was clipped by 6 bases and J by 8 bases; unmatched bases: 5. The CDR3 length is 12 residues. CDR1 and CDR2 (germline): ENHRY, SYGVKD. The part of the CDR3 DNA that was read is TGTGCCATCAGAGGGACAGTAGGTACG. It codes for CAIRGTVGT. Given in full, the CDR3 is CAIRGTVGTQYF.

The covered CDR3 bases are TGCAGTGCTACCGGACTAGCGGGGGACTACGAG. It is translated as CSATGLAGDYE. The whole CDR3 sequence is CSATGLAGDYEQYF. This sequence joins TRBV20-1 and TRBJ2-7, with 13 positions matching TRBD2. The read finishes 3 residues shy of the CDR3 end, and the germline J gene is used to complete it. Trimming took 4 bases from V and 3 from J; bases not matched to a gene: 3. This CDR3 comprises 14 residues. CDR1 is DFQATT, CDR2 SNEGSKA, per germline (reference sequence).

With regard to this clone: The CDR3 end falls 3 residues outside the read, so it is completed with the germline J gene. V gene TRBV19 combines with J gene TRBJ2-2, with TRBD1 identical over 7 bases. CDR1 is LNHDA and CDR2 is SQIVND in the germline V gene (reference sequence). This CDR3 has 15 residues. The sequenced part of the CDR3 DNA is TGTGCCAGTTCACGGTCGGGACAGCGAAATGAAAAG. This gives the protein CASSRSGQRNEK. The whole CDR3 is CASSRSGQRNEKLFF.

Points on this clone: The read terminates 3 residues before the CDR3 end, so the remaining end is supplied by the germline J gene. This chain joins TRBV27 and TRBJ1-2; 7 bases are shared with TRBD1. V trimming: 3 bases; J trimming: 5 bases; junction bases outside the gene matches: 9. Germline V gene sequence: CDR1 MNHEY, CDR2 SMNVEV (reference sequence). This CDR3 is 15 amino acids long. The DNA read from the CDR3 is TGTGCCAGCAGTTTTAGACAGGGCGGGATTTATGGC. It codes for CASSFRQGGIYG. From start to end, the CDR3 is CASSFRQGGIYGYTF.

Points on this clone: The read gets to within 3 residues of the CDR3 end, and the germline J gene fills in the rest. This rearrangement joins TRBV10-3 to TRBJ2-5; 15 nucleotides align to TRBD2. Germline CDR1 is ENHRY and CDR2 is SYGVKD. Trimming removed 4 bases from V and 1 base from J; junction bases left unmatched: 4. The CDR3 length is 17 residues. The CDR3 spells CAISGGLAGGLQETQYF. The sequenced CDR3 bases are TGTGCCATCAGTGGGGGACTAGCGGGGGGACTCCAAGAGACC.

Turning to this clone: The read halts 3 residues ahead of the CDR3 end, with the missing end drawn from the germline J gene. This chain joins TRBV7-2 and TRBJ1-2, with D uncertain. The CDR3 is 13 amino acids. Germline assignment: CDR1 SGHTA and CDR2 FQGNSA. CDR3 region: CASSLGLADTYTF. Partial CDR3 DNA: TGTGCCAGCAGCTTAGGGTTGGCAGATACC.

The sequenced part of the CDR3 DNA is TGTGCCAGCAGCTCGCCGGGACTTTACGAG. Translation: CASSSPGLYE. The whole CDR3 is CASSSPGLYEQYF. The chain combines TRBV13 with TRBJ2-7, with a possible D match to TRBD2 (6 bases). Read coverage stops 3 residues before the CDR3 terminus; the germline J gene supplies the remainder. The CDR3 has 13 residues. CDR1 and CDR2 (germline): PRHDT, FYEKMQ (reference sequence). With 4 bases removed from V and 4 bases from J, the gap between germline ends came to 11 bases.

For this clone: The read ends 3 residues before the CDR3 terminus; that terminus is restored from the germline J gene. The chain is built from TRBV29-1 and TRBJ2-5; 7 bases line up with TRBD1. With 8 bases clipped from V and 5 bases from J, the junction kept 14 bases outside the gene matches. CDR3 size: 14 residues. Germline V gene lookup returns CDR1 SQVTM and CDR2 ANQGSEA. The part of the CDR3 DNA that was read is TGCAGCTTAAAGGGGGCTAGTCCCGCGGAGACC. Translating it yields CSLKGASPAET. The entire CDR3 sequence reads CSLKGASPAETQYF.

Details on this clone: The read comes to an end 3 residues before the CDR3 does, leaving the germline J gene to fill in the end. The chain has TRBV19 and TRBJ1-2; D is uncertain. This CDR3 has 16 amino acids. Germline V gene lookup returns CDR1 LNHDA and CDR2 SQIVND (reference sequence). The CDR3 bases that were read are TGTGCCAGTAGTAGAGTAGCGGGAGTTCTAACCTACGAC. This encodes CASSRVAGVLTYD. The whole CDR3 sequence reads CASSRVAGVLTYDYTF.

Concerning this clone: The read ends 3 residues shy of where the CDR3 ends; the end is completed using the germline J gene. This chain connects TRBV12-5 to TRBJ2-3, with 11 bases identical to TRBD1. The germline gives CDR1 LGHNT, CDR2 FRNRAP. The V gene end was trimmed by 4 bases and the J gene end by 3 bases; junction bases not matched to a gene: 9. CDR3 length: 17 residues. CDR3 DNA, as far as it was read: TGTGCTAGTGGTTGGGGATGGGGGACAGGGGGAACAGATACG. Translating it yields CASGWGWGTGGTDT. In full, the CDR3 reads CASGWGWGTGGTDTQYF.

With regard to this clone: The CDR3 extends 3 residues past the end of the read, so its final part is completed from the germline J gene. The V and J genes are TRBV30 and TRBJ2-7, with D perhaps matching TRBD1 (5 bases). The ends were cut back, 1 base at V and 1 base at J, with 8 bases in the middle. The CDR3 extends over 13 amino acids. Germline assignment: CDR1 GTSNPN and CDR2 SVGIG (reference sequence). The sequenced CDR3 bases are TGTGCCTGGAGTGATGGGGCATCCTACGAG. It encodes CAWSDGASYE. The CDR3 as a whole reads CAWSDGASYEQYF.

A word on this clone: Read sequence stops 3 residues before the CDR3 end, and the germline J gene provides the missing end. This chain joins TRBV5-6 and TRBJ1-2, with unresolved D. The V and J ends lost 2 bases and 4 bases respectively, with 12 bases between them. CDR1 and CDR2 (germline): SGHDT, YYEEEE. The CDR3 totals 14 residues. Here the CDR3 reads CASSLVSSGYGYTF. The covered CDR3 bases are TGTGCCAGCAGCTTAGTATCCAGCGGCTATGGC.